This T cell receptor beta chain was sequenced during a study of OX40 agonist ivuxolimab in advanced cancers. Study summary: Ivuxolimab was administered intravenously to patients at 0.01 to 10 mg/kg every 2 weeks. Age averaged around 60 years (range roughly 23 to 79), and 80% to 90% were male.

The study, taken as a whole, reports: Among the nonresponders, some also had low normalized T-cell clonal expansion.

The table came from immunoSEQ multiplex PCR; TCRdb's copy has only in-frame clones and leaves some out. The sample has around 80,000 clones; about 85% are singletons. Note on this clone: Its antigen is not identified.

Germline CDR1 and CDR2: LNHNV and YYDKDF (reference sequence). The CDR3 covers 17 residues. J gave up 3 bases and V 0 bases, and 8 bases lay outside the gene matches. The rearrangement joins TRBV15 to TRBJ2-3; 8 bases are shared with TRBD2. This TCR was sampled from an adult with an advanced solid tumor such as melanoma, head and neck, liver or kidney cancer. Sequenced here: CD4+ or CD8+ T cells sorted from blood, sampled in a trial of the OX40 agonist ivuxolimab. The CDR3 loop reads CATSRDEASGFTDTQYF. CDR3 DNA sequence: TGTGCCACCAGCAGAGACGAAGCTAGCGGGTTTACAGATACGCAGTATTTT. Drawing the rest from reference TRBV15 and TRBJ2-3, the complete variable domain is DAMVIQNPRYQVTQFGKPVTLSCSQTLNHNVMYWYQQKSSQAPKLLFHYYDKDFNNEADTPDNFQSRRPNTSFCFLDIRSPGLGDTAMYLCATSRDEASGFTDTQYFGPGTRLTVL.